The sequence of this T cell receptor beta chain was determined in a study of blood T cell repertoires in COVID-19. This CDR3 contains 16 residues. Trimming removed 2 bases from V and 4 bases from J, with 16 bases in between. Per germline, CDR1 SGHRS and CDR2 YFSETQ. Only in-frame clones appear in the TCRdb table, and some are missing; sequencing was by immunoSEQ multiplex PCR. This sample has around 92,000 clones; about 74% occur once, and the top ten carry over 3.5%. The source material was peripheral blood. This receptor was obtained from a man aged 65 to 85 with COVID-19, enrolled during active disease. The V gene is TRBV5-1, the J gene TRBJ1-3, with D possibly being TRBD1 (6 bases). CDR3: CASSLSPGHLGNTIYF. CDR3 nucleotides: TGCGCCAGCAGCTTAAGCCCGGGACACCTGGGAAACACCATATATTTT.